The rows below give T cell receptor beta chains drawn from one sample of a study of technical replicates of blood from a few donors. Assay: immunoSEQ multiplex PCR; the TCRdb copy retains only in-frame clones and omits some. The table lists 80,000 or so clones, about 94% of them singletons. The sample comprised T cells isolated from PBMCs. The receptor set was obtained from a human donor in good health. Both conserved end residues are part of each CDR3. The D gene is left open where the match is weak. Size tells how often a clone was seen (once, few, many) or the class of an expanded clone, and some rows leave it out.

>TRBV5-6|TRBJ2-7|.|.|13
CASSLAPSREQYF
TGTGCCAGCAGCTTGGCCCCTAGCCGCGAGCAGTACTTC
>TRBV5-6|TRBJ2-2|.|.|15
CASSLAGDWTGELFF
TGTGCCAGCAGCTTGGCTGGAGATTGGACCGGGGAGCTGTTTTTT
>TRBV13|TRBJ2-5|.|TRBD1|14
CASSLGRGQETQYF
TGTGCCAGCAGCTTAGGCAGGGGGCAAGAGACCCAGTACTTC
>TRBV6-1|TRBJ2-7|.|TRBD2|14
CASTPSGRAYEQYF
TGTGCCAGCACCCCCAGCGGGAGGGCCTACGAGCAGTACTTC
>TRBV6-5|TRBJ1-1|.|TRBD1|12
CASSPPGQEAFF
TGTGCCAGCAGTCCACCGGGACAGGAAGCTTTCTTT
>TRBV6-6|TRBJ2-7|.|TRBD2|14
CASSLAGGPYEQYF
TGTGCCAGCAGTTTAGCGGGAGGGCCCTACGAGCAGTACTTC
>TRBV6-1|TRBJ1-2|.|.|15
CASNPLIDSNYGYTF
TGTGCCAGCAACCCACTGATAGACTCTAACTATGGCTACACCTTC
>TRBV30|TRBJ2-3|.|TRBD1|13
CAWSRTGADTQYF
TGTGCCTGGAGTAGGACAGGGGCAGATACGCAGTATTTT
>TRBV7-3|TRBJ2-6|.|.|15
CASSSQGTGANVLTF
TGTGCCAGCAGTTCACAGGGAACTGGGGCCAACGTCCTGACTTTC
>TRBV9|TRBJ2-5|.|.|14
CASSALGSVATQYF
TGTGCCAGCAGCGCCCTCGGGTCCGTGGCAACCCAGTACTTC
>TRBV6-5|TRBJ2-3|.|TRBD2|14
CASSPAGSTDTQYF
TGTGCCAGCAGTCCAGCGGGGAGCACAGATACGCAGTATTTT
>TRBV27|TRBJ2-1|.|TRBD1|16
CASSLPGTGYYNEQFF
TGTGCCAGCAGCCTTCCCGGGACAGGGTACTACAATGAGCAGTTCTTC
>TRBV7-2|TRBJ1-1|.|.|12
CASSLVRTEAFF
TGTGCCAGCAGCTTAGTGCGCACTGAAGCTTTCTTT
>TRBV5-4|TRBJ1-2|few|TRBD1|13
CASSSQGAYGYTF
TGTGCCAGCAGCTCGCAGGGGGCTTATGGCTACACCTTC
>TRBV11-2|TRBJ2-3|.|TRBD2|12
CASSLGRDTQYF
TGTGCCAGCAGCTTGGGGAGGGACACGCAGTATTTT
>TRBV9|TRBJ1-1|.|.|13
CASSVGGETEAFF
TGTGCCAGCAGCGTAGGTGGAGAAACTGAAGCTTTCTTT
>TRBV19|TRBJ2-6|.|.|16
CASSISGTAGANVLTF
TGTGCCAGTAGTATATCAGGTACTGCTGGGGCCAACGTCCTGACTTTC
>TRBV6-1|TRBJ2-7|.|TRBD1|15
CASSSRQGLNHEQYF
TGTGCCAGCAGTTCAAGACAGGGGTTGAACCACGAGCAGTACTTC
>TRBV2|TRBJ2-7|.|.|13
CASSKGGSYEQYF
TGTGCCAGCAGTAAGGGGGGGTCCTACGAGCAGTACTTC
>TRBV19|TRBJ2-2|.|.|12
CASSTGGGELFF
TGTGCCAGTAGTACGGGTGGCGGGGAGCTGTTTTTT
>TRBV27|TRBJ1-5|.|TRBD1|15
CASSGDRISNQPQHF
TGTGCCAGCAGTGGGGACAGAATTAGCAATCAGCCCCAGCATTTT
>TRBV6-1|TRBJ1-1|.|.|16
CASSVIPTHENTEAFF
TGTGCCAGCAGTGTGATCCCGACACATGAGAACACTGAAGCTTTCTTT
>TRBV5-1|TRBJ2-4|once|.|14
CASSLGGPKNIQYF
TGCGCCAGCAGCTTGGGAGGGCCCAAAAACATTCAGTACTTC
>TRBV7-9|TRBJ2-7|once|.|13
CASSSPGAYEQYF
TGTGCCAGCAGCTCTCCGGGGGCCTACGAGCAGTACTTC
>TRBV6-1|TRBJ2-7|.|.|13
CASSENSSYEQYF
TGTGCCAGCAGTGAGAACAGTTCCTACGAGCAGTACTTC
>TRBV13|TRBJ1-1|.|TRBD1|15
CASSLAMTGWSEAFF
TGTGCCAGCAGTTTAGCTATGACAGGGTGGTCTGAAGCTTTCTTT
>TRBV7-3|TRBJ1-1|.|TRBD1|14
CASSPIQGTTEAFF
TGTGCCAGCAGCCCAATACAGGGGACCACTGAAGCTTTCTTT
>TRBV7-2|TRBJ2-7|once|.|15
CASSPNWDTNYEQYF
TGTGCCAGCAGCCCTAATTGGGACACAAACTACGAGCAGTACTTC
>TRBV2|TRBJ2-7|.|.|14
CASSVIGQGGEQYF
TGTGCCAGCAGTGTCATAGGGCAGGGGGGCGAGCAGTACTTC
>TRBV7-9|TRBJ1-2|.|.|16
CASNSLTAQANYGYTF
TGTGCCAGCAACTCCCTAACGGCACAGGCAAACTATGGCTACACCTTC
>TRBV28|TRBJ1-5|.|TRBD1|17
CASSLNQGDYQYQPQHF
TGTGCCAGCAGTTTAAATCAGGGGGATTACCAATATCAGCCCCAGCATTTT